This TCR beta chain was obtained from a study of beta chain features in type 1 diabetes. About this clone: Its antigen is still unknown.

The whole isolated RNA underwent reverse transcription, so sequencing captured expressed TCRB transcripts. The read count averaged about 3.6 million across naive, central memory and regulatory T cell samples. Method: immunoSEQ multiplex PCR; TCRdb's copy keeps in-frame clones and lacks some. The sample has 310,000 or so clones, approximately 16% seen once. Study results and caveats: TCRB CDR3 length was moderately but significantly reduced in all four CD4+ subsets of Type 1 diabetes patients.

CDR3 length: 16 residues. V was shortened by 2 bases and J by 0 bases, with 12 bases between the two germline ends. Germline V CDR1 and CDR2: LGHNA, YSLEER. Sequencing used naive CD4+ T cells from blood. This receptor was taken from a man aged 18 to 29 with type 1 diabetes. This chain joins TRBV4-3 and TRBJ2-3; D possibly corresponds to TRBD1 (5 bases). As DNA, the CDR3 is TGCGCCAGCAGCCAAAATCCCAGGGCTAGCACAGATACGCAGTATTTT. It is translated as CASSQNPRASTDTQYF.